The rows below give T cell receptor beta chains drawn from one sample of a study of T-cell memory formation after mild COVID-19. Each CDR3 protein is one row after TCRdb ran MiXCR on the 5' RACE reads. The sample lists a few hundred thousand distinct CDR3 sequences; 7.5% to 10% were seen once. Material for sequencing was PBMCs or a T cell subset sorted from them (not recorded which). The receptors were sampled from a man in his late teens or twenties who had mild COVID-19 (a few samples of this study predate the infection). Cell type and time point are not known. Each CDR3 is given with its conserved first and last residue. Each record gives: V gene, clone size, J gene, D gene, CDR3 protein, CDR3 DNA. A D gene is named only where the DNA matches it firmly. Rows may omit the clone size; those that give it use once, few, many or a size class.

TRBV25-1,-,TRBJ2-5,TRBD2,CASSGWTSRETQYF,TGTGCCAGCAGTGGCTGGACTAGCCGGGAGACCCAGTACTTC
TRBV4-1,-,TRBJ1-3,TRBD1,CASGTGLGAIYF,TGCGCCAGCGGGACAGGGTTAGGCGCCATATATTTT
TRBV2,few,TRBJ1-5,-,CASSEFNGGNQPQHF,TGTGCCAGCAGTGAATTCAACGGGGGAAATCAGCCCCAGCATTTT
TRBV7-9,-,TRBJ1-3,-,CASSSRGGLGNTIYF,TGTGCCAGCAGCTCACGGGGGGGGCTCGGAAACACCATATATTTT
TRBV7-9,few,TRBJ2-5,-,CASSPSLGETQYF,TGTGCCAGCAGCCCGTCTCTCGGAGAGACCCAGTACTTC
TRBV9,many,TRBJ2-1,-,CASSVVGVTYNEQFF,TGTGCCAGCAGCGTAGTTGGGGTCACCTACAATGAGCAGTTCTTC
TRBV11-2,few,TRBJ2-3,-,CASSPPPLDTQYF,TGTGCCAGCAGCCCACCTCCCCTCGATACGCAGTATTTT
TRBV7-2,-,TRBJ2-3,-,CASGAGTTDTQYF,TGTGCCAGCGGCGCCGGGACGACAGATACGCAGTATTTT
TRBV7-9,-,TRBJ1-1,-,CASSLGQAAEAFF,TGTGCCAGCAGCTTAGGACAGGCGGCTGAAGCTTTCTTT
TRBV7-9,-,TRBJ2-5,-,CASRYPGPQETQYF,TGTGCCAGCAGATACCCGGGACCGCAAGAGACCCAGTACTTC
TRBV7-9,-,TRBJ1-2,-,CASSLGQKGGYTF,TGTGCCAGCAGCCTAGGACAGAAGGGTGGCTACACCTTC
TRBV7-3,many,TRBJ2-3,-,CASSLYGGRTDTQYF,TGTGCCAGCAGCTTATACGGGGGGCGCACAGATACGCAGTATTTT
TRBV5-1,-,TRBJ1-6,-,CASNLEGRNSPLHF,TGCGCCAGCAATCTCGAGGGTCGTAATTCACCCCTCCACTTT
TRBV5-1,-,TRBJ2-2,-,CASRKEVSGELFF,TGCGCCAGCCGAAAGGAGGTGTCCGGGGAGCTGTTTTTT
TRBV29-1,-,TRBJ1-1,-,CSVEDTRGRGWNTEAFF,TGCAGCGTTGAAGATACCAGGGGCCGGGGGTGGAACACTGAAGCTTTCTTT
TRBV11-2,few,TRBJ2-3,-,CASSARLEWVTDTQYF,TGTGCCAGCAGCGCACGACTAGAATGGGTCACAGATACGCAGTATTTT
TRBV7-9,-,TRBJ2-1,-,CASSLARPTSKFF,TGTGCCAGCAGCTTAGCGAGACCCACGAGCAAGTTCTTC
TRBV5-1,few,TRBJ2-5,TRBD2,CASTRGGPRLQETQYF,TGCGCCAGCACCCGGGGGGGTCCTCGCCTCCAAGAGACCCAGTACTTC
TRBV3-1,many,TRBJ2-7,-,CASSQSSDEQYF,TGTGCCAGCAGCCAGTCTAGTGACGAGCAGTACTTC
TRBV11-2,-,TRBJ2-5,TRBD1,CASSQKTGGSQETQYF,TGTGCCAGCAGCCAGAAAACAGGGGGGAGCCAAGAGACCCAGTACTTC
TRBV7-9,-,TRBJ2-7,-,CASSLVGALDHEQYF,TGTGCCAGCAGCCTGGTGGGGGCGCTTGACCACGAGCAGTACTTC
TRBV12-3/TRBV12-4,many,TRBJ1-2,TRBD1,CASSTGGAYSYGYTF,TGTGCCAGCAGTACAGGGGGGGCATACAGTTATGGCTACACCTTC
TRBV7-2,-,TRBJ2-7,-,CASSPSAQGGYEQYF,TGTGCCAGCAGCCCATCCGCGCAGGGAGGCTACGAGCAGTACTTC
TRBV20-1,few,TRBJ2-7,-,CSATYTSYEQYF,TGCAGTGCTACCTACACATCCTACGAGCAGTACTTC
TRBV14,few,TRBJ2-7,-,CASSQDYIEQYF,TGTGCCAGCAGCCAAGATTATATCGAGCAGTACTTC
TRBV18,many,TRBJ2-2,-,CASSPWAAANTGELFF,TGTGCCAGCTCACCATGGGCGGCCGCGAACACCGGGGAGCTGTTTTTT
TRBV4-1,few,TRBJ1-5,TRBD1,CASSQEGDRAYQPQHF,TGCGCCAGCAGCCAAGAAGGGGACAGGGCGTATCAGCCCCAGCATTTT
TRBV6-2/TRBV6-3,few,TRBJ1-1,TRBD1,CASSYGGDREAFF,TGTGCCAGCAGTTACGGGGGGGACAGAGAAGCTTTCTTT
TRBV20-1,-,TRBJ2-4,TRBD2,CSALGAGDIQYF,TGCAGTGCCCTAGGGGCGGGGGACATTCAGTACTTC
TRBV19,-,TRBJ1-2,-,CASSIDGGPSYGYTF,TGTGCCAGTAGTATAGATGGGGGGCCTTCCTATGGCTACACCTTC
TRBV5-6,few,TRBJ1-1,TRBD1,CASSFELGGDRGFGTEAFF,TGTGCCAGCAGCTTCGAACTGGGCGGGGACAGGGGGTTCGGCACTGAAGCTTTCTTT
TRBV6-5,-,TRBJ1-3,-,CASRTGSGNTIYF,TGTGCCAGCAGGACAGGCTCTGGAAACACCATATATTTT
TRBV4-1,-,TRBJ1-2,-,CASSQGDSPRRRYGYTF,TGCGCCAGCAGCCAAGGTGATAGCCCACGGAGAAGGTATGGCTACACATTC
TRBV10-1,few,TRBJ1-6,-,CASSEGQLNSPLHF,TGCGCCAGCAGTGAAGGGCAGCTAAATTCACCCCTCCACTTT